Listed here are 8 T cell receptor beta chains from one sample, sequenced in a study of blood T cell repertoires in COVID-19 (dated by TCRdb to between 2020 and 2021). The library was built by means of the immunoSEQ multiplex PCR assay. TCRdb took over this immuneACCESS table, retaining in-frame rearrangements with V and J assigned. Such tables are incomplete; in checked studies, under half of the missing clones stem from an unresolved V gene, and the remainder is unexplained. This sample lists tens of thousands of clones; about 88% were detected once. Of the sample, around 4.5% is held by the ten largest clones. The sequenced sample was peripheral blood. Receptors were obtained from a man aged 50 to 59 with active COVID-19.

This chain connects TRBV6-5 to TRBJ2-1; TRBD2 matches at 12 bases. The CDR3 totals 15 residues. The germline V gene encodes CDR1 MNHEY and CDR2 SVGAGI. J lost 5 bases, V lost 5 bases, and 4 bases had no gene match. The CDR3 sequence: CASSPRLAGDNEQFF. DNA of the CDR3: TGTGCCAGCAGTCCCCGACTAGCGGGGGACAATGAGCAGTTCTTC.

This clone was detected only a few times. The rearrangement links TRBV3-1 (or the pseudogene TRBV3-2) to TRBJ1-2; TRBD1 agrees at 7 bases. This CDR3 spans 17 amino acids. V dropped 0 bases and J dropped 5; count of bases not matched to a gene: 12. Germline-derived CDR1 and CDR2 are LGHDT and YNNKEL (reference sequence). The CDR3 DNA is TGTGCCAGCAGCCAAGACACCCGACGGGAGGGGGCATATGGCTACACCTTC. Translation gives CASSQDTRREGAYGYTF.

The chain joins TRBV6-2 or TRBV6-3 to TRBJ2-1, with 9 bases identical to TRBD2. V was pared by 2 bases and J by 10 bases, with 9 bases of the junction left unmatched. This CDR3 region has 15 residues. Germline CDR1 MNHEY, CDR2 SVGEGT. CDR3 sequence reads: CASSYRAGGDREQFF. The CDR3 nucleotides read TGTGCCAGCAGTTACCGTGCGGGGGGGGATCGGGAGCAGTTCTTC.

The V call is TRBV27, the J call TRBJ1-6; the D gene is possibly TRBD1 (5 bases). The CDR3 is 14 residues long. V shed 3 bases and J shed 10 bases, with 13 bases lying between them. CDR1 is MNHEY, CDR2 SMNVEV, per germline (reference sequence). The CDR3 is CASSFGGGASPLHF. The CDR3 DNA reads as TGTGCCAGCAGTTTTGGAGGAGGGGCCTCACCCCTCCACTTT.

The chain is built from TRBV6-5 and TRBJ2-7; 9 bases line up with TRBD1. This CDR3 contains 16 residues. V dropped 4 bases and J dropped 4; count of bases not matched to a gene: 11. Germline lookup yields CDR1 MNHEY and CDR2 SVGAGI. The DNA of the CDR3 is TGTGCCAGCAGTTCATTCGGACCGGGACAGGGTTACGAGCAGTACTTC. The encoded protein is CASSSFGPGQGYEQYF.

This chain uses TRBV24-1 with TRBJ2-5; TRBD1 matches at 11 bases. Trimming took 3 bases from V and 5 from J; bases not matched to a gene: 7. The CDR3 runs 16 residues. CDR1 and CDR2 (germline): KGHDR, SFDVKD. CDR3 in amino acids: CATSDLGTGGRETQYF. The DNA for the CDR3 is TGTGCCACCAGTGATCTCGGGACAGGGGGACGGGAGACCCAGTACTTC.

This chain links TRBV9 with TRBJ2-7, with TRBD1 identical over 9 bases. The junction had 8 bases not matched to a gene; V was cut back by 4 bases and J by 3 bases. The CDR3 has 15 residues. The germline gives CDR1 SGDLS, CDR2 YYNGEE. Here the CDR3 DNA reads TGTGCCAGCAGCCCCTCCGGGACAGGGTACTACGAGCAGTACTTC. Translated: CASSPSGTGYYEQYF. Looking up the rest from reference TRBV9 and TRBJ2-7 gives the full variable domain: DSGVTQTPKHLITATGQRVTLRCSPRSGDLSVYWYQQSLDQGLQFLIQYYNGEERAKGNILERFSAQQFPDLHSELNLSSLELGDSALYFCASSPSGTGYYEQYFGPGTRLTVT.

The chain uses TRBV27 and TRBJ1-6; no clear D. This CDR3 is built from 14 residues. From germline, CDR1 is MNHEY and CDR2 SMNVEV (reference sequence). Trimming shortened V by 3 bases and J by 5 bases, and 8 bases separated the two germline ends. As DNA, the CDR3 is TGTGCCAGCAGTTTGTGGCAGAATAATTCACCCCTCCACTTT. Encoded protein: CASSLWQNNSPLHF.